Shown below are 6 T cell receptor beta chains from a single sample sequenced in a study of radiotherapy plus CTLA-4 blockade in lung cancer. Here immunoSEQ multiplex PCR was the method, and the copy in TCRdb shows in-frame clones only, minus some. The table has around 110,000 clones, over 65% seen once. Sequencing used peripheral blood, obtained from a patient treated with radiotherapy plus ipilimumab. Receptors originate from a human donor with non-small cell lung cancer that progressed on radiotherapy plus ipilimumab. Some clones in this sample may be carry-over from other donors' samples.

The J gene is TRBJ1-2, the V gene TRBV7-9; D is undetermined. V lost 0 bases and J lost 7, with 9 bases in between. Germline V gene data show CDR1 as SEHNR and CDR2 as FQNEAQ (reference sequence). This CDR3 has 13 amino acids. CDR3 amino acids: CASSLALEGGYTF. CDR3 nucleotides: TGTGCCAGCAGCTTAGCTTTGGAAGGTGGCTACACCTTC.

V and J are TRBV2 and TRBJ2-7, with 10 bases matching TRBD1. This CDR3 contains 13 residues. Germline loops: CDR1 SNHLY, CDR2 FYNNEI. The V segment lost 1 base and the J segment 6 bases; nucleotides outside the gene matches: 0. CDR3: CASSEGDRGEQYF. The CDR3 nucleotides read TGTGCCAGCAGTGAAGGGGACAGGGGCGAGCAGTACTTC.

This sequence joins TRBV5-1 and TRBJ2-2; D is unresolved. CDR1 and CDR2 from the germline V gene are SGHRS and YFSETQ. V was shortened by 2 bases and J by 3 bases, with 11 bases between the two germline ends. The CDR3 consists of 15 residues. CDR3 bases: TGCGCCAGCAGCTTAAAGACTCGTTACACCGGGGAGCTGTTTTTT. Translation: CASSLKTRYTGELFF.

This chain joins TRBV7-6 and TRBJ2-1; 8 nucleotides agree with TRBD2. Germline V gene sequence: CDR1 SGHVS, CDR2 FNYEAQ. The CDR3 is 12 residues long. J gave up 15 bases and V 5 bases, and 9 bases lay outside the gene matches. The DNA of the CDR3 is TGTGCCAGCAGCCTCACCGGGACTAGTCTGTTCTTC. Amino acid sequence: CASSLTGTSLFF.

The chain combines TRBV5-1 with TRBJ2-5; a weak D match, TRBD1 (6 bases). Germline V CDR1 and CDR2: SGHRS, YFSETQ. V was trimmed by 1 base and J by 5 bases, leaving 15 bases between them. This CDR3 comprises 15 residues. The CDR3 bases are TGCGCCAGCAGCTTGCAGGGGCCAGGTGGCGAGACCCAGTACTTC. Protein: CASSLQGPGGETQYF.

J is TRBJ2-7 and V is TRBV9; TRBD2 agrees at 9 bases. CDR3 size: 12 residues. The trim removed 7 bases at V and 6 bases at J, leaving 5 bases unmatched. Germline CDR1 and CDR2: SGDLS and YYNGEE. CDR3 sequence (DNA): TGTGCCAGCGGGCGGGGGGGTGGCGAGCAGTACTTC. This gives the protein CASGRGGGEQYF.